The sequence of this T cell receptor (beta chain) was determined in a study of regulatory T cells in long-lasting Graves disease. Time point given: newly diagnosed GD, antithyroid drugs for less than 3 months. RNA from PBMCs was the source of the TCR library. Through Arm-PCR of CDR3 regions and iRepertoire HTBI primers, TCR beta libraries were built. Using its own MiXCR run on the multiplex PCR reads, TCRdb lists one record per CDR3 protein. The data hold about 560,000 distinct CDR3 sequences, with about 16% observed a single time. CDR3 size: 15 residues. Trimming took off 3 bases at V and 1 base at J, with 12 bases between the two ends. Germline-derived CDR1 and CDR2 are SGDLS and YYNGEE. In addition, the sample was reused for a study of T cells in Graves' hyperthyroidism and ophthalmopathy.

Specimen: peripheral blood mononuclear cells (PBMCs), collected at new diagnosis, from a patient treated with antithyroid drugs. This TCR was sampled from a man younger than 35 with Graves disease. The J gene is TRBJ2-3, the V gene TRBV9; D possibly corresponds to TRBD2 (6 bases). This chain's CDR3 is CASSAQRARTDTQYF. CDR3 DNA sequence: TGTGCCAGCAGCGCCCAGCGGGCGCGCACAGATACGCAGTATTTT.